The clone carrying this T cell receptor (beta chain) occurred a few times. TCRdb used MiXCR to reprocess the reads, holding one entry per CDR3 protein. Of over 300,000 distinct CDR3 sequences in the sample, 8% to 9.5% were seen once. These data are taken from a study of T cell repertoires in cytomegalovirus infection. CDR1 SGHTA and CDR2 FQGNSA come from the germline V gene. CDR3 size: 15 residues. V shed 5 bases, J shed 1 base, and the junction held 3 bases outside the gene matches. The V and J genes are TRBV7-2 and TRBJ2-1; 9 positions agree with TRBD2. The sample comprised PBMCs. The TCR originated in a human donor in good health (CMV status not recorded). Some clones in this sample may be carry-over from other donors' samples. Here the CDR3 reads CASSRTSESYNEQFF. The CDR3 nucleotides are TGTGCCAGCAGCCGGACTAGCGAGTCCTACAATGAGCAGTTCTTC.